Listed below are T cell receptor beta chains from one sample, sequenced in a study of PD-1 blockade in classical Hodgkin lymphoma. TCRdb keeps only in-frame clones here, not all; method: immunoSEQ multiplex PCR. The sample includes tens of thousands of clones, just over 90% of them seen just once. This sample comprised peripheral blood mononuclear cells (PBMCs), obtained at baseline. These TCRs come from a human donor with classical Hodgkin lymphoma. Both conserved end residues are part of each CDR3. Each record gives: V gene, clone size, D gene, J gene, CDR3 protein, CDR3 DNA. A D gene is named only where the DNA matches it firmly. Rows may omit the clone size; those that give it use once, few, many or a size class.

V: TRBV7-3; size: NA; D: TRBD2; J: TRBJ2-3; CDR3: CASSLYPGKSGTRADTQYF; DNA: TGTGCCAGCAGCTTATACCCAGGGAAATCCGGGACTAGGGCAGATACGCAGTATTTT
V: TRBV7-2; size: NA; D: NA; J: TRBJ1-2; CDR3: CASSLAGLEGYTF; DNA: TGTGCCAGCAGCTTAGCAGGGTTGGAAGGCTACACCTTC
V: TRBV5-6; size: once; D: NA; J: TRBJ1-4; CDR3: CASSLPGSNEKLFF; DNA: TGTGCCAGCAGCTTGCCTGGGTCTAATGAAAAACTGTTTTTT
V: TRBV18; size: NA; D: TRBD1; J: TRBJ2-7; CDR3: CASSPPRQGALAYEQYF; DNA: TGTGCCAGCTCACCACCGAGACAGGGGGCGCTGGCCTACGAGCAGTACTTC
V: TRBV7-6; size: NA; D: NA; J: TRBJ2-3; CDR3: CASSLRVGRGLSSTDTQYF; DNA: TGTGCCAGCAGCTTACGAGTCGGAAGGGGGTTATCTAGCACAGATACGCAGTATTTT
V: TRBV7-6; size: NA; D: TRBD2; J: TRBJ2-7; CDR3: CASTSGSPSYEQYF; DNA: TGTGCCAGCACTAGCGGTAGTCCTTCCTACGAGCAGTACTTC
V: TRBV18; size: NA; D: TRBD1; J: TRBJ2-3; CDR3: CASSPTDRLDTQYF; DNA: TGTGCCAGCTCACCAACGGACAGGCTAGATACGCAGTATTTT
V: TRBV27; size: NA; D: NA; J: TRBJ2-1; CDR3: CASIQSGPSYNEQFF; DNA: TGTGCCAGCATTCAAAGCGGACCCTCCTACAATGAGCAGTTCTTC
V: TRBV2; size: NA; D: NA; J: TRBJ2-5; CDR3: CASSKTGPTQETQYF; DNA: TGTGCCAGCAGCAAGACAGGCCCTACTCAAGAGACCCAGTACTTC
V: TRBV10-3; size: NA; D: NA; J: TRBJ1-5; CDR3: CAISESVGQPQHF; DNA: TGTGCCATCAGTGAGTCAGTGGGGCAGCCCCAGCATTTT
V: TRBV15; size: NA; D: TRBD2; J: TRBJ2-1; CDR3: CATSTQIAGALNEQFF; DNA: TGTGCCACATCGACTCAGATAGCGGGAGCCCTCAATGAGCAGTTCTTC
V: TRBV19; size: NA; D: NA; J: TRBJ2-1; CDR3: CASRLDSYNEQFF; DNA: TGTGCCAGTAGGTTGGACTCCTACAATGAGCAGTTCTTC
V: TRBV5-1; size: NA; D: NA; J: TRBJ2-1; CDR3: CASSWYNEQFF; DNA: TGCGCCAGCAGCTGGTACAATGAGCAGTTCTTC
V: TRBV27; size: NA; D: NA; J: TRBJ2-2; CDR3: CASSFLNTGELFF; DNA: TGTGCCAGCAGTTTTTTGAACACCGGGGAGCTGTTTTTT
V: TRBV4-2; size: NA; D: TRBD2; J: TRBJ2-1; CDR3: CASSQTALAGAGEQFF; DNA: TGTGCCAGCAGCCAGACGGCACTAGCGGGAGCGGGCGAGCAGTTCTTC
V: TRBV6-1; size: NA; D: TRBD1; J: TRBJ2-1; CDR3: CASSGPRQGAWNEQFF; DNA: TGTGCCAGCAGTGGACCACGACAGGGGGCCTGGAATGAGCAGTTCTTC
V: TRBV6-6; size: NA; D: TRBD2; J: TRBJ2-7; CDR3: CASSYGGSYEQYF; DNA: TGTGCCAGCAGTTACGGCGGGAGCTACGAGCAGTACTTC
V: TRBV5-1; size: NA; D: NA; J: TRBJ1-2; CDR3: CASRKRGGYGYTF; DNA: TGCGCCAGCAGAAAGAGGGGCGGCTATGGCTACACCTTC
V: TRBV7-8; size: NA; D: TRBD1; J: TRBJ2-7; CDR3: CASRKLTGSNEQYF; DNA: TGTGCCAGCAGGAAACTGACAGGGTCCAACGAGCAGTACTTC
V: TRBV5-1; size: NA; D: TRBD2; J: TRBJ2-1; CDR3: CASSPLTSGGAVDEQFF; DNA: TGCGCCAGCAGCCCGCTGACTAGCGGGGGGGCCGTGGATGAGCAGTTCTTC
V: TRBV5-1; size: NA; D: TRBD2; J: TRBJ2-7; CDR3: CASSRSGLAGDVEQYF; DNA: TGCGCCAGCAGCCGCTCGGGGCTCGCGGGAGACGTTGAGCAGTACTTC
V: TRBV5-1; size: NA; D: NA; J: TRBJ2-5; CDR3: CASSSSQETQYF; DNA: TGCGCCAGCAGCTCGTCCCAAGAGACCCAGTACTTC
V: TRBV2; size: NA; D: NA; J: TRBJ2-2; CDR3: CASTWDAGELFF; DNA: TGTGCCAGCACCTGGGACGCCGGGGAGCTGTTTTTT
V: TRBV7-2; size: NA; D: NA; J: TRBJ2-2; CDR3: CASFSRGAVGELFF; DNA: TGTGCCAGCTTTTCCCGGGGGGCGGTCGGGGAGCTGTTTTTT
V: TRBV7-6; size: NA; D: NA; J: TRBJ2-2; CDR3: CASSLVQGGELFF; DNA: TGTGCCAGCAGCTTAGTCCAGGGTGGGGAGCTGTTTTTT
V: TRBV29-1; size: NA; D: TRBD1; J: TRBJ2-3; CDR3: CGTGDGTDTQYF; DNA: TGCGGAACAGGGGACGGCACAGATACGCAGTATTTT
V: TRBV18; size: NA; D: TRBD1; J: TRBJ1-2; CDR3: CASSPGDRTNYGYTF; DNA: TGTGCCAGCTCACCTGGGGACAGAACAAACTATGGCTACACCTTC
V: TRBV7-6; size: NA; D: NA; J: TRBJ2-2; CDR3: CASSLDRVNTGELFF; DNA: TGTGCCAGCAGCTTAGACAGGGTCAACACCGGGGAGCTGTTTTTT
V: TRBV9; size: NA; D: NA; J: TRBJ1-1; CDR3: CASSVGGGANTEAFF; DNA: TGTGCCAGCAGCGTAGGAGGAGGGGCGAACACTGAAGCTTTCTTT
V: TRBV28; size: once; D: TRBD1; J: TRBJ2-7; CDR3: CASSSPTGGHYEQYF; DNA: TGTGCCAGCAGTTCACCGACAGGGGGACACTACGAGCAGTACTTC
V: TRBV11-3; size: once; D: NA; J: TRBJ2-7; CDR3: CASSQGGGGEQYF; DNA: TGTGCCAGCAGCCAAGGGGGTGGGGGAGAGCAGTACTTC
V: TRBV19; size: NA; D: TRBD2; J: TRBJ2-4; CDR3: CASSMAGWTGGIQYF; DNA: TGTGCCAGTAGTATGGCGGGATGGACGGGGGGCATTCAGTACTTC
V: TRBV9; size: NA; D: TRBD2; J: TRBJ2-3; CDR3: CASSHGAGDTDTQYF; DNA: TGTGCCAGCAGCCATGGAGCGGGGGACACAGATACGCAGTATTTT
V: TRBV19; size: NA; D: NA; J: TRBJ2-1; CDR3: CASSITPPYNEQFF; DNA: TGTGCCAGTAGTATCACCCCGCCTTACAATGAGCAGTTCTTC
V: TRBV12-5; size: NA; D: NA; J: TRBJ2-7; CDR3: CASGLVRTQKQYF; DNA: TGTGCTAGTGGTTTGGTACGGACACAGAAGCAGTACTTC
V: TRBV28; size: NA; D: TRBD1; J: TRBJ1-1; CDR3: CASNKGQGSEAFF; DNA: TGTGCCAGCAACAAGGGACAGGGATCTGAAGCTTTCTTT
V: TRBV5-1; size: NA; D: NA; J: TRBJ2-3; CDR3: CASSSTSTSTDTQYF; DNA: TGCGCCAGCAGCTCCACTTCTACAAGCACAGATACGCAGTATTTT
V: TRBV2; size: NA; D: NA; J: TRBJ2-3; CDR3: CASSVTRGVDTQYF; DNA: TGTGCCAGCAGTGTCACCAGGGGGGTAGATACGCAGTATTTT
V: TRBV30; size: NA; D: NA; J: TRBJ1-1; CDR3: CAWDQVPNTEAFF; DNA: TGTGCCTGGGATCAGGTTCCGAACACTGAAGCTTTCTTT
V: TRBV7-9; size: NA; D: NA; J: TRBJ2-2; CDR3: CASSFGALNTGELFF; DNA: TGTGCCAGCAGCTTCGGGGCCTTGAACACCGGGGAGCTGTTTTTT
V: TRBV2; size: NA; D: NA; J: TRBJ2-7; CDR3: CASNLGHPFTYEQYF; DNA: TGTGCCAGCAATCTGGGACACCCATTCACCTACGAGCAGTACTTC
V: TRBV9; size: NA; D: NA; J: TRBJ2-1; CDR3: CASSLTRGPYNEQFF; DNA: TGTGCCAGCAGCTTAACCCGGGGGCCCTACAATGAGCAGTTCTTC
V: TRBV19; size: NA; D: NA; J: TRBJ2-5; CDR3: CASTVGTHQETQYF; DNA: TGTGCCAGTACCGTGGGGACACACCAAGAGACCCAGTACTTC
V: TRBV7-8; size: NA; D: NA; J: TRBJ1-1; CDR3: CASRLKGGTEAFF; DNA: TGTGCCAGCAGACTCAAGGGGGGCACTGAAGCTTTCTTT
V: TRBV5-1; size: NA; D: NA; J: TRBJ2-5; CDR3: CASSLGQETQYF; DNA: TGCGCCAGCAGCTTGGGTCAAGAGACCCAGTACTTC
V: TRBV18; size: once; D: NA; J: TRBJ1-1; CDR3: CASSPKGGPLNTEAFF; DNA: TGTGCCAGCTCACCAAAAGGGGGACCCTTGAACACTGAAGCTTTCTTT
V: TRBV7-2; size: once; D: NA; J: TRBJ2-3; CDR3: CASSLEEATATDTQYF; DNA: TGTGCCAGCAGCTTAGAGGAGGCTACGGCCACAGATACGCAGTATTTT
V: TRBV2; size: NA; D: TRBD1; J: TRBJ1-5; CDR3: CVSRAGTGDQPQHF; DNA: TGTGTCAGCAGGGCCGGGACAGGGGATCAGCCCCAGCATTTT
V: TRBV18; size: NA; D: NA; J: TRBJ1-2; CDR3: CASSPIRDTDYGYTF; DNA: TGTGCCAGCTCACCAATTAGGGACACTGACTATGGCTACACCTTC
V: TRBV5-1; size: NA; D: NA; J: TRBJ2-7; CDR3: CASSLYGDSYEQYF; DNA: TGCGCCAGCAGCTTGTACGGCGACTCCTACGAGCAGTACTTC
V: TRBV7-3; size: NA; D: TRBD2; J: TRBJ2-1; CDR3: CASSPSGLVFDEQFF; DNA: TGTGCCAGCAGCCCGTCCGGACTAGTGTTCGATGAGCAGTTCTTC